A selection of T cell receptor beta chains follows, all from one sample in a study of T cells in Graves' hyperthyroidism and ophthalmopathy. MiXCR, run by TCRdb on the multiplex PCR reads, gives a single entry per CDR3 protein. The data hold fewer than 400,000 distinct CDR3 sequences, with 25% observed a single time. Source material: blood. These receptors were obtained from a middle-aged man with Graves' hyperthyroidism. CDR3s include the opening cysteine and the closing phenylalanine or tryptophan. Each record gives: D gene, clone size, J gene, V gene, CDR3 DNA, CDR3 protein. A D gene is named only where the DNA matches it firmly. Expanded clones are given a class, and other clones once, few, many or no size at all.

-	-	TRBJ2-1	TRBV12-3/TRBV12-4	TGTGCCAGCAGTGCACCAGGGTGGGCAGACAATGAGCAGTTCTTC	CASSAPGWADNEQFF
-	-	TRBJ2-5	TRBV7-3	TGTGCCAGCAGCGTAACAGGGTGGCGAGAGACCCAGTACTTC	CASSVTGWRETQYF
TRBD2	few	TRBJ2-1	TRBV20-1	TGCAGTGCTACCCTAGCGGGAGTTGGTGAGCAGTTCTTC	CSATLAGVGEQFF
-	once	TRBJ2-1	TRBV28	TGTGCCAGCAGTTTAGCTGGGCCGGGGTCCCAACGCAATGAGCAGTTCTTC	CASSLAGPGSQRNEQFF
-	-	TRBJ2-2	TRBV27	TGTGCCAGCAGTTCGACGGACGGGGAGCTGTTTTTT	CASSSTDGELFF
TRBD1	-	TRBJ2-5	TRBV3-1	TGTGCCAGCAGCCAAGGACAGGGATACCAAGAGACCCAGTACTTC	CASSQGQGYQETQYF
-	few	TRBJ2-3	TRBV20-1	TGCAGTGCTAGAGATCTACGGGGGACGAGCACAGATACGCAGTATTTT	CSARDLRGTSTDTQYF
TRBD2	-	TRBJ2-1	TRBV27	TGTGCCAGCAGTTTTGATGCTAGCGGGAGATACAATGAGCAGTTCTTC	CASSFDASGRYNEQFF
TRBD1	many	TRBJ2-5	TRBV11-2	TGTGCCAGCAGCATCGAGGGTCCGACAGGGGGCAAGGAGACCCAGTACTTC	CASSIEGPTGGKETQYF
TRBD2	many	TRBJ2-6	TRBV28	TGTGCCAGCAAGATGGGGGGACTAGCGGGAGGCCAGGACTCTGGGGCCAACGTCCTGACTTTC	CASKMGGLAGGQDSGANVLTF
TRBD2	-	TRBJ2-1	TRBV10-2	TGCGCCAGCAGTGATGGACAAGTGATATTAGCGGGAGCTTACAATGAGCAGTTCTTC	CASSDGQVILAGAYNEQFF
-	-	TRBJ2-2	TRBV9	TGTGCCAGCGCAACAGGGAACACCGGGGAGCTGTTTTTT	CASATGNTGELFF
TRBD1	-	TRBJ2-7	TRBV27	TGTGCCAGCAGTATCGGACAGGCAGGTCAGGACGAGCAGTACTTC	CASSIGQAGQDEQYF
-	few	TRBJ2-2	TRBV7-2	TGTGCCAGCAGCTTGGATGTCGCGACACAGCTGTTTTTT	CASSLDVATQLFF
-	few	TRBJ2-1	TRBV19	TGTGCCAGCAGCCTCGTGGGGTGGGACAATGAGCAGTTCTTC	CASSLVGWDNEQFF
-	-	TRBJ2-5	TRBV9	TGTGCCAGCAGCGTAGAGCCTGGTGAGACCCAGTACTTC	CASSVEPGETQYF
TRBD1	-	TRBJ1-5	TRBV6-1	TGTGCCAGCGGGACAGTTTCTACCAATCAGCCCCAGCATTTT	CASGTVSTNQPQHF
-	few	TRBJ2-3	TRBV27	TGTGCCAGCAGTTTTTTTGGGAGAAGCACAGATACGCAGTATTTT	CASSFFGRSTDTQYF
-	-	TRBJ2-3	TRBV5-1	TGCGCCAGCAGCTCTCTGGGGACTGGGGATACGCAGTATTTT	CASSSLGTGDTQYF
TRBD2	-	TRBJ2-1	TRBV14	TGTGCCAGCAGCCAAGTTCAAGGACTAGCGGACAATGAGCAGTTCTTC	CASSQVQGLADNEQFF
TRBD1	-	TRBJ2-1	TRBV29-1	TGCAGCGTTTTGGGACAGATCTCCTACAATGAGCAGTTCTTC	CSVLGQISYNEQFF
TRBD1	many	TRBJ1-1	TRBV27	TGTGCCAGCAGTAAATGGACAGGGTCGAGCACTGAAGCTTTCTTT	CASSKWTGSSTEAFF
-	-	TRBJ2-7	TRBV12-3/TRBV12-4	TGTGCCAGCACCGACAGATCCTACGAGCAGTACTTC	CASTDRSYEQYF
-	-	TRBJ2-7	TRBV28	TGTGCCAGCAGTTTACACCTGGGACGGTCCTACGAGCAGTACTTC	CASSLHLGRSYEQYF
-	many	TRBJ2-3	TRBV7-3	TGTGCCAGCAGCTTGGACTTTTCCACAGATACGCAGTATTTT	CASSLDFSTDTQYF
-	few	TRBJ2-1	TRBV27	TGTGCCAGCAGTGATAGAGGCGTCGTAGGGTTCTTC	CASSDRGVVGFF
TRBD1	many	TRBJ1-4	TRBV18	TGTGCCAGCTCTCCTCCGGGACAGACTAATGAAAAACTGTTTTTT	CASSPPGQTNEKLFF
-	few	TRBJ2-2	TRBV7-9	TGTGCCAGCAGCCCCTGGGGACAAAGTTACACCGGGGAGCTGTTTTTT	CASSPWGQSYTGELFF
TRBD1	-	TRBJ1-4	TRBV20-1	TGCAGTGCTGAACAGGGGGCGTCGGAAAAACTGTTTTTT	CSAEQGASEKLFF
TRBD1	many	TRBJ1-1	TRBV3-1	TGTGCCAGCAGCCAGAAGGACAGGCATAACACTGAAGCTTTCTTT	CASSQKDRHNTEAFF
-	-	TRBJ2-2	TRBV20-1	TGCAGTGCAAGAAGAGATAGTTTCTCGGAGCTGTTTTTT	CSARRDSFSELFF
TRBD2	-	TRBJ2-2	TRBV10-2	TGCGCCAGCAGCCTAGCGGGAGGTCTGGACACCGGGGAGCTGTTTTTT	CASSLAGGLDTGELFF
TRBD2	few	TRBJ2-1	TRBV10-1	TGCGCCAGCAGTGAAGGGACTAGCGAATACAATGAGCAGTTCTTC	CASSEGTSEYNEQFF
TRBD1	-	TRBJ2-7	TRBV29-1	TGCAGCGTTGAAGAACACAGGGGGCGAGAGCAGTACTTC	CSVEEHRGREQYF
TRBD2	-	TRBJ2-2	TRBV4-1	TGCGCCAGCAGCCAGGCTGCTAGCGGGAGTTCCGGGGAGCTGTTTTTT	CASSQAASGSSGELFF
TRBD2	-	TRBJ2-5	TRBV7-9	TGTGCCAGCAGCTACAATAGCGGGAGAGGGGAGACCCAGTACTTC	CASSYNSGRGETQYF
-	few	TRBJ1-1	TRBV11-3	TGTGCCAGCAGTACAGGGCCAGGGGCTTTCTTT	CASSTGPGAFF
TRBD2	many	TRBJ2-1	TRBV11-3	TGTGCCAGCAGCTTAACATCCGCGGGAGTGGTATATGAGCAGTTCTTC	CASSLTSAGVVYEQFF
TRBD1	many	TRBJ2-7	TRBV28	TGTGCCAGCAGTTTATATTCAGGGGGCAAGGACGAGCAGTACTTC	CASSLYSGGKDEQYF